This T cell receptor (beta chain) was documented in a study of T cells in narcolepsy. This CDR3 is built from 16 residues. J was trimmed by 2 bases and V by 0 bases; bases with no gene match: 9. Germline V gene sequence: CDR1 GTSNPN, CDR2 SVGIG (reference sequence). Comment on this clone: As yet, its antigen is unknown.

Study-wide results and limits: Autoreactive clonotypes reportedly recurred in blood of same and different patients, not controls.

Sequencing used immunoSEQ multiplex PCR; TCRdb keeps in-frame clones, though not all of them. Among 25,000 to 30,000 clones listed, about 84% were seen once. Sequenced sample: CD45RA- memory CD4+ T cells from PBMCs. This sequence joins TRBV30 and TRBJ1-2; 7 bases line up with TRBD1. This clonotype was obtained from a human donor with narcolepsy. CDR3 DNA: TGTGCCTGGAGTGTAGGGTGGGGCAGGGGGAACTATGGCTACACCTTC. Translation: CAWSVGWGRGNYGYTF.